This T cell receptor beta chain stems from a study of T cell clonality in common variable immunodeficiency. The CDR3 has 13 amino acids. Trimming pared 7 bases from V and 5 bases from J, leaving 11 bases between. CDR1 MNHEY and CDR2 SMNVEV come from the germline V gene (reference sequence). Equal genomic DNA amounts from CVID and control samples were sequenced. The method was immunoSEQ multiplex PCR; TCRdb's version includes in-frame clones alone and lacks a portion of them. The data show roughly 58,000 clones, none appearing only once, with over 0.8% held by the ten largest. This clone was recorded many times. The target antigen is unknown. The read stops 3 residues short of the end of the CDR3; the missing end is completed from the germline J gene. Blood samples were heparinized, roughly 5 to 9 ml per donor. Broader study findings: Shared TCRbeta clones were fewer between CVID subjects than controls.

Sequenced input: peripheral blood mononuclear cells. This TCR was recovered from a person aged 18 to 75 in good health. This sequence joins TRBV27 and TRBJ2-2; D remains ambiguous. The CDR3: CASKHWATGELFF. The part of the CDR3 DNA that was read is TGTGCCAGCAAACACTGGGCAACCGGGGAG.